This T cell receptor beta chain was recovered during a study of cytomegalovirus exposure and HLA in healthy donors. Whole-study results and caveats: Rarity characterized most TCR sequences, yet some public TCRs appeared in many donors.

Remarks on this clone: Its antigen is currently unknown.

With 60 Vbeta and 13 Jbeta primers, the PCR was carried out. Sequencing used immunoSEQ multiplex PCR; TCRdb keeps in-frame clones, though not all of them. The table has under 130,000 clones, around four fifths seen once. CDR3 length equals 15 residues. CDR1 is SGHTA, CDR2 FQGNSA, per germline. V lost 5 bases and J lost 4; bases outside the gene matches: 8. The rearrangement links TRBV7-2 to TRBJ1-3, with 7 bases that match TRBD1. The TCR was taken from a woman aged 35 to 49 in good health and CMV-seropositive. Sequenced material: PBMCs. CDR3 bases: TGTGCCAGCAGCCCGACTGACAGGGCGGGAAACACCATATATTTT. This encodes CASSPTDRAGNTIYF.